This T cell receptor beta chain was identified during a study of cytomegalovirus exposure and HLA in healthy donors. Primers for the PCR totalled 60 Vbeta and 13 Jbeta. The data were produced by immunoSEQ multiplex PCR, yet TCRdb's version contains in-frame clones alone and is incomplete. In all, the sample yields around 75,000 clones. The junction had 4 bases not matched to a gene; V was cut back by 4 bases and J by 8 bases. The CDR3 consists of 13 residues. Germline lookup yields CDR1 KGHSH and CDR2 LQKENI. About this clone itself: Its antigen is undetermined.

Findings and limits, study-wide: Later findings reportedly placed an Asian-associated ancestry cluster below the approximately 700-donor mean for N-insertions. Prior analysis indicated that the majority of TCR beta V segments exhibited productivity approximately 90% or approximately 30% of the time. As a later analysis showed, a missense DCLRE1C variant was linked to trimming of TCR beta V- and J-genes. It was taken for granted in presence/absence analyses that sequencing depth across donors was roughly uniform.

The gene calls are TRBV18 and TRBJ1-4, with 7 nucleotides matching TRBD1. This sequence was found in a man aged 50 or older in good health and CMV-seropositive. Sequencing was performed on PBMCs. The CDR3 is CASSLRQGEKLFF. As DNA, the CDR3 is TGTGCCAGCTCACTCCGACAGGGAGAAAAACTGTTTTTT.